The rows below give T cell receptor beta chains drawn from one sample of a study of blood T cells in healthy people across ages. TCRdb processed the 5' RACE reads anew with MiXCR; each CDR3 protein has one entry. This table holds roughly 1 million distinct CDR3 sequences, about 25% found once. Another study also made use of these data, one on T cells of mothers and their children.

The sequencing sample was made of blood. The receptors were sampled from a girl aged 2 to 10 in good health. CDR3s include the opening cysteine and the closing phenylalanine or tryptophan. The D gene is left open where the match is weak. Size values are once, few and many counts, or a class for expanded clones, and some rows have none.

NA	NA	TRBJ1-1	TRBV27	TGTGCCAGCAGTGGCCCGGGGGGCGGTGGAACTGAAGCTTTCTTT	CASSGPGGGGTEAFF
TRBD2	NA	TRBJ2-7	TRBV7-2	TGTGCCAGCAGCTCAGCCGGGACTAGCGGGTACGAGCAGTACTTC	CASSSAGTSGYEQYF
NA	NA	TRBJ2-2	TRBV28	TGTGCCAGCATAGGGGGCCGAAGCGGGGGCACGGTGACCGGGGAGCTGTTTTTT	CASIGGRSGGTVTGELFF
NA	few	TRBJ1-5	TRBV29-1	TGCAGCGTCCAGGGCAGATGGGATCAGCCCCAGCATTTT	CSVQGRWDQPQHF
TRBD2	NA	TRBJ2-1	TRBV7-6	TGTGCCAGCAGCGCCGGGACTAGGTTCAATGAGCAGTTCTTC	CASSAGTRFNEQFF
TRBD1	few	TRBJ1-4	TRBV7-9	TGTGCCAGCAGCCGAACAGGGGGCGCGGAAAAACTGTTTTTT	CASSRTGGAEKLFF
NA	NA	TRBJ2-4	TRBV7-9	TGTGCCAGCAGCTTGGGTGGGAGCCAAAACATTCAGTACTTC	CASSLGGSQNIQYF
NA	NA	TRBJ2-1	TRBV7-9	TGTGCCAGCAGCGAGACGGGTCCCCTCTACAATGAGCAGTTCTTC	CASSETGPLYNEQFF
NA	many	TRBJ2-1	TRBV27	TGTGCCAGCAGTTGGGGCAATTACAATGAGCAGTTCTTC	CASSWGNYNEQFF
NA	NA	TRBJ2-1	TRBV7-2	TGTGCCAGCAGCTTAGGAAGCGTCGGGGAACAGTTCTTC	CASSLGSVGEQFF
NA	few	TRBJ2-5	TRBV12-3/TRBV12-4	TGTGCCAGCAGTTATGACGGTACTACAGAGACCCAGTACTTC	CASSYDGTTETQYF
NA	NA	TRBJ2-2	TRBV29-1	TGCAGCGTTGCCGAACTTCTCACCGGGGTGCTGTTTTTT	CSVAELLTGVLFF
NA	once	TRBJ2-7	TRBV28	TGTGCCAGCAGCGACACTTCCCTTGCGGCGGGCCACGAGCAGTACTTC	CASSDTSLAAGHEQYF
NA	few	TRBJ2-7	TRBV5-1	TGCGCCAGCAGCGGGACCCCGTTTAGCTCCTACGAGCAGTACTTC	CASSGTPFSSYEQYF
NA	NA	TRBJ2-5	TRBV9	TGTGCCAGCAGCGTAGATCAGGGGATAGAGACCCAGTACTTC	CASSVDQGIETQYF
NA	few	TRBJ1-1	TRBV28	NA	CASILGTGVTETEAFF
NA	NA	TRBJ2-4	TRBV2	TGTGCCAGCAACGAACGGGGGTCCGCCTGGGGCATTCAGTACTTC	CASNERGSAWGIQYF
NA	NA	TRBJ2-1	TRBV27	TGTGCCAGCAGTTTTTTGGGGCCGAGGTTAGAGAATGAGCAGTTCTTC	CASSFLGPRLENEQFF
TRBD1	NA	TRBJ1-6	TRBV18	TGTGCCAGCTCACCAAGGGGACAGAGTTCAAGGGGTTCACCCCTCCACTTT	CASSPRGQSSRGSPLHF
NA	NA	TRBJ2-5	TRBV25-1	TGTGCCAGCAGTGACCTAGTCAGTGAGCAGTACTTC	CASSDLVSEQYF
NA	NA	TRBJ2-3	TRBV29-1	TGCAGCGTTGAAGACCCAGGAGCCGATACGCAGTATTTT	CSVEDPGADTQYF
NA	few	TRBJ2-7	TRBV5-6	TGTGCCAGCAGCCTCCTCTCTCGGGGCGATTCCTACGAGCAGTACTTC	CASSLLSRGDSYEQYF
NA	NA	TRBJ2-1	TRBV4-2	TGTGCCAGCAGCCAAAAAGGGGGTTTTGACTACAATGAGCAGTTATTC	CASSQKGGFDYNEQLF
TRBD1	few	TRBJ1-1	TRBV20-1	TGCAGTGCTCAGGACAGGCAAACTGAAGCTTTCTTT	CSAQDRQTEAFF
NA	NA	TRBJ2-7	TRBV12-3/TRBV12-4	TGTGCCAGCAGCCCGAGAGGGAGTGGGGACTACGAGCAGTACTTC	CASSPRGSGDYEQYF
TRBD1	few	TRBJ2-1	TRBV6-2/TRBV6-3	TGTGCCAGCAGTTACTCGCCGGACAGGGGTTATAGTGAGCAGTTCTTC	CASSYSPDRGYSEQFF